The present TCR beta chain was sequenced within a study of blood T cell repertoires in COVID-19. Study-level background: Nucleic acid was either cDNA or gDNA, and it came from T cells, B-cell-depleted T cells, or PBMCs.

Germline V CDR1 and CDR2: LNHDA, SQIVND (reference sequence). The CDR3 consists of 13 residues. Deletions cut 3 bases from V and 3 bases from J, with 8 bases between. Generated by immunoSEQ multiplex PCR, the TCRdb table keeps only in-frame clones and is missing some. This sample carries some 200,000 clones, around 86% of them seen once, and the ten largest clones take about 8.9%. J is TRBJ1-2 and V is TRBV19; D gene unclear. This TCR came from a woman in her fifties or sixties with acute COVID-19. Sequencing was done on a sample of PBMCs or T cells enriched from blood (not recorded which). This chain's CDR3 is CASSINFDYGYTF. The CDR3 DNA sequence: TGTGCCAGTAGTATTAACTTCGACTATGGCTACACCTTC.